Given below is one TCR beta chain in context. The authors' processing: From reference gene primer amplification, estimates of nucleated cell counts were derived. Clones were sequenced by immunoSEQ multiplex PCR, and TCRdb holds only the in-frame ones, with some missing. The V and J calls and clone size come from that table; D and trimming were worked out from the DNA. The data hold around 260,000 clones, with about 85% observed a single time. These data belong to a study of blood T cell repertoires in COVID-19. V lost 2 bases, J lost 6 bases, and 11 bases lay in between. CDR1 is SEHNR and CDR2 is FQNEAQ in the germline V gene (reference sequence). This CDR3 has 14 residues.

Material: peripheral blood. The rearrangement joins TRBV7-9 to TRBJ1-3; tentative D call: TRBD1 (5 bases). The TCR originated in a man aged 55 to 70 with acute or convalescent COVID-19. In DNA form, the CDR3 reads TGTGCCAGCAGCTTACCAGGGAGGGAAAACACCATATATTTT. It specifies CASSLPGRENTIYF.